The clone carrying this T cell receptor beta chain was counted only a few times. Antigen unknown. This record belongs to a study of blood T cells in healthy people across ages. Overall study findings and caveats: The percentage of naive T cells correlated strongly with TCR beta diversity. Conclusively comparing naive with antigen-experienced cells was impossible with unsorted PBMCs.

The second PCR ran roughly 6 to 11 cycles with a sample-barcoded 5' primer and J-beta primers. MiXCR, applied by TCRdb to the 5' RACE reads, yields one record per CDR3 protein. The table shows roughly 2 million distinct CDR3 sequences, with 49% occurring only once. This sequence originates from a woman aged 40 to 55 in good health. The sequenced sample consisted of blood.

DNA for the CDR3: TGTGCCAGCAGTGAAAGGGGGGTTCGTGACATTCAGTACTTC. It encodes CASSERGVRDIQYF. The V gene is TRBV2, the J gene TRBJ2-4; D assignment may be TRBD1 or TRBD2 (6 bases each). Per the germline V gene, CDR1 is SNHLY and CDR2 is FYNNEI. Trimming shortened V by 2 bases and J by 8 bases, and 13 bases separated the two germline ends. CDR3 length: 14 amino acids.